The rows below give T cell receptor beta chains drawn from one sample of a study of cytomegalovirus exposure and HLA in healthy donors. This table comes from immunoSEQ multiplex PCR, and its TCRdb copy is limited to in-frame clones, with some not included. The sample includes fewer than 100,000 clones, roughly 73% of them seen just once. Material: PBMCs. The receptors shown here come from a woman in her thirties or forties in good health and CMV-seronegative. Both conserved end residues are part of each CDR3. Each record gives: J gene, D gene, clone size, V gene, CDR3 DNA, CDR3 protein. D genes are given only for firm matches. Rows give clone size only sometimes, using once, few, many, or a class for an expanded clone.

>TRBJ2-1|TRBD2|-|TRBV5-1
TGCGCCAGCAGCCCCGGGGCTAGCGGGGGGGCCAAGAACAATGAGCAGTTCTTC
CASSPGASGGAKNNEQFF
>TRBJ1-1|-|once|TRBV6-7
TGTGCCAGCAGTTCTCACCTGGGGGGGAATCTGACTAAGACTGAAGCTTTCTTT
CASSSHLGGNLTKTEAFF
>TRBJ2-1|TRBD2|-|TRBV19
TGTGCCAGTAGCCTGATAGCGGGGGGATCCAATGAGCAGTTCTTC
CASSLIAGGSNEQFF
>TRBJ1-5|-|once|TRBV6-4
TGTGCCAGCAGGAGGCAGCCCCAGCATTTT
CASRRQPQHF
>TRBJ1-4|TRBD1|-|TRBV25-1
TGTGCCAGCAGTACGGGACAGGAAAAACTGTTTTTT
CASSTGQEKLFF
>TRBJ1-5|-|-|TRBV4-2
TGTGCCAGCAGCCAAGTCGGGATACAGGGTTGGAATCAGCCCCAGCATTTT
CASSQVGIQGWNQPQHF
>TRBJ2-5|TRBD1|-|TRBV4-1
TGCGCCAGCAGCCGGACAGGGGACACACAAGAGACCCAGTACTTC
CASSRTGDTQETQYF
>TRBJ1-2|TRBD1|-|TRBV30
TGTGCCTGGAGAGGGGACAGGGGCGCTGGCTACACCTTC
CAWRGDRGAGYTF
>TRBJ2-3|TRBD2|-|TRBV4-1
TGCGCCAGCAGCCACCGCGTTAGGGTCGTTAGCGGGGATGTGGCAGATACGCAGTATTTT
CASSHRVRVVSGDVADTQYF
>TRBJ2-5|-|few|TRBV7-9
TGTGCCAGCAGCTTTGGCGGGCGAGAGACCCAGTACTTC
CASSFGGRETQYF
>TRBJ1-1|-|-|TRBV6-5
TGTGCCAGCAGTTACTCGCAGGACACTGAAGCTTTCTTT
CASSYSQDTEAFF
>TRBJ2-7|-|-|TRBV7-8
TGTGCCAGCAGCTTAGGTACAATCTCCTACGAGCAGTACTTC
CASSLGTISYEQYF
>TRBJ2-7|TRBD1|once|TRBV15
TGTGCCACCAGCAGTGGGGACAGCTTCTACGAGCAGTACTTC
CATSSGDSFYEQYF
>TRBJ2-7|TRBD1|-|TRBV10-3
TGTGCCATCAGTGAGTCGGGACAGGGCTCCTACGAGCAGTACTTC
CAISESGQGSYEQYF
>TRBJ1-2|-|-|TRBV13
TGTGCCAGCAGCCTAAACGTATATGGCTACACCTTC
CASSLNVYGYTF
>TRBJ2-7|-|-|TRBV6-1
TGTGCCAGCAGTCGAGCGGACAGCTACGAGCAGTACTTC
CASSRADSYEQYF
>TRBJ1-2|-|few|TRBV19
TGTGCCAGTAGTATGGGGCAGGGCATGAAGTATGGCTACACCTTC
CASSMGQGMKYGYTF
>TRBJ2-1|-|once|TRBV27
TGTGCCAGCAGTTCGCTCTCGATTCGGGTTTCCTACAATGAGCAGTTCTTC
CASSSLSIRVSYNEQFF
>TRBJ1-6|-|-|TRBV6-5
TGTGCCAGCAGTTACTCGAAACAGCAGGGTACTTCACCCCTCCACTTT
CASSYSKQQGTSPLHF
>TRBJ1-5|-|-|TRBV6-1
TGTGCCAGCAGAGAAACGGTGTGGAGCAATCAGCCCCAGCATTTT
CASRETVWSNQPQHF
>TRBJ1-5|-|-|TRBV30
TGTGCCTGGACCCCTTTGGGAGGGTGGAATCAGCCCCAGCATTTT
CAWTPLGGWNQPQHF
>TRBJ2-6|-|-|TRBV5-6
TGTGCCAGCAGCTTGCCGGGGGTAGGGGCCAACGTCCTGACTTTC
CASSLPGVGANVLTF
>TRBJ2-2|TRBD2|-|TRBV30
TGTGCCTGGAGCGGGACTAGCGGGGGGACCGGGGAGCTGTTTTTT
CAWSGTSGGTGELFF
>TRBJ1-1|-|few|TRBV19
TGTGCCAGTAGTATCCGCAGGGAAGCTTTCTTT
CASSIRREAFF
>TRBJ1-5|TRBD1|-|TRBV19
TGTGCCAGTAGCCTACAGGGGGCTGACAATCAGCCCCAGCATTTT
CASSLQGADNQPQHF
>TRBJ1-5|TRBD1|-|TRBV6-1
TGTGCCAGCAGTGTCAGGGGGGCGAGCGATCAGCCCCAGCATTTT
CASSVRGASDQPQHF
>TRBJ2-6|-|-|TRBV7-2
TGTGCCAGCAGCTTGTGGGGGGAGTCTGGGGCCAACGTCCTGACTTTC
CASSLWGESGANVLTF
>TRBJ2-1|-|-|TRBV5-4
TGTGCCAGCAGCTTTAGGGGGGGGCCCTACAATGAGCAGTTCTTC
CASSFRGGPYNEQFF
>TRBJ2-1|-|-|TRBV7-9
TGTGCCAGCAGCTTAGACGGGTTGGTGGTGAATGAGCAGTTCTTC
CASSLDGLVVNEQFF